This T cell receptor (beta chain) stems from a study of blood T cell repertoires in COVID-19. Sequenced by immunoSEQ multiplex PCR; TCRdb stores in-frame clones only, minus some. The sample holds about 180,000 clones, 79% seen once. With respect to this clone: An end of the junction differs from the germline gene, which may be a read error.

Germline CDR1 and CDR2: MNHEY and SVGEGT. The CDR3 has 14 amino acids. The source material was peripheral blood. The chain recombines TRBV6-2 or TRBV6-3 with TRBJ2-1; TRBD1 agrees at 7 bases. This clonotype was obtained from a woman aged 55-70 years with COVID-19, enrolled during active disease. In DNA, the CDR3 is TGTGCCAGCAGCTACTTGGACTTGACAGGGGAGCAGTTCTTC. Protein sequence: CASSYLDLTGEQFF.